This entry features one T cell receptor beta chain sequence. Assay: immunoSEQ multiplex PCR; the TCRdb copy retains only in-frame clones and omits some. Of approximately 110,000 clones listed, about 90% are singletons. This sample is part of a study of T cell responses to AZD1222 COVID-19 vaccine. The germline CDR1 and CDR2 sequences are DFQATT and SNEGSKA (reference sequence). The CDR3 loop spans 14 amino acids. The V end lost 3 bases, the J end lost 5 bases, and 16 bases lay between the germline ends. The material was peripheral blood, obtained 28 days after the second AZD1222 dose. The origin of this receptor is an adult who received the AZD1222 COVID-19 vaccine. The chain combines TRBV20-1 with TRBJ1-1; D is possibly TRBD1 (5 bases). The CDR3 DNA reads as TGCAGTGCTAGTCCCCCCGGGACGCTAACTGAAGCTTTCTTT. Protein product: CSASPPGTLTEAFF.